This T cell receptor beta chain stems from a study of CD8 T cells in Susac syndrome. Patients with stable or active relapsing-remitting disease, all of them treatment-naive, made up the multiple sclerosis controls. CDR1 and CDR2 (germline): KGHSH, LQKENI. The V end was cut by 0 bases, the J end by 12 bases, with 15 bases between. The CDR3 has 15 residues. This clonotype was found once. Reverse transcription of about 0.5 to 1 ug RNA was carried out with random hexamers. The CDR3 of TCR beta was amplified by immunoSEQ multiplex PCR across 54 Vbeta and 13 Jbeta. TCRdb recomputed calls from the immunoSEQ multiplex PCR reads with MiXCR, one row per CDR3 protein. The profile shows fewer than 150,000 distinct CDR3 sequences, approximately 89% of them singletons.

V and J are TRBV18 and TRBJ2-6; TRBD1 is a possible D gene (6 bases). The source is a human donor with multiple sclerosis. The sequencing input was CD8+ T cells from PBMCs. The CDR3 DNA follows: TGTGCCAGCTCACCACCGATCTGGACAGCCGGCGTCCTGACTTTC. This codes for CASSPPIWTAGVLTF.